The entry that follows covers one TCR beta chain sequence. These data originate in a study of blood T cell repertoires in COVID-19. Overall study context: The United States, Italy and Spain were the sources of the acute and convalescent COVID-19 samples.

V was cut by 4 bases and J by 10 bases, with 19 bases left in between. CDR3 length: 14 amino acids. Germline values: CDR1 MNHEY, CDR2 SMNVEV (reference sequence). Original handling: Reference gene primers were amplified, and this amplification served to estimate nucleated cell counts. Measured with immunoSEQ multiplex PCR; TCRdb has only the in-frame clones, and not every one. That table is the source of V, J and clone size, and D and trimming were worked out from the DNA. Of 200,000 to 300,000 clones detected, 88% appear once; the ten largest clones hold 3.5% to 4.5%. This TCR came from a man aged 55 to 70 who had recovered from COVID-19. The chain links TRBV27 to TRBJ1-2; tentative D call: TRBD1 (6 bases). What was sequenced was peripheral blood. The CDR3 DNA follows: TGTGCCAGCAGTTCAAACCGGGACACCCCCGCCTACACCTTC. As protein: CASSSNRDTPAYTF.